This T cell receptor (beta chain) emerged from a study of blood T cell repertoires in COVID-19. Original analysis: How many nucleated cells were present was estimated from reference gene primer amplification. Profiling relied on immunoSEQ multiplex PCR, and the TCRdb table lists in-frame clones only, not all of them. The V and J calls and clone size were taken over from that table, and D and trimming were inferred from the DNA. Among about 150,000 clones listed, approximately 80% were seen once. CDR3 length: 16 residues. J was trimmed by 0 bases and V by 1 base; bases with no gene match: 4. Germline loops: CDR1 SEHNR, CDR2 FQNEAQ (reference sequence).

This chain connects TRBV7-9 to TRBJ2-5; 8 bases are a match to TRBD2. Sequenced material: peripheral blood. The receptor comes from a human donor with acute or convalescent COVID-19. The donor label of this sample is uncertain. The CDR3 bases are TGTGCCAGCAGCTTAGTTGGTAGCGGGGACCAAGAGACCCAGTACTTC. Translating it yields CASSLVGSGDQETQYF.